This TCR beta chain was identified during a study of T cells in Graves' hyperthyroidism and ophthalmopathy. Authors of the study amplified TCR beta CDR3 regions from RNA transcripts. When the TCR CDR3 underwent first-round RT-PCR, the HTBI primer set was used. One entry per CDR3 protein, called by TCRdb with MiXCR from the multiplex PCR reads. The table has 250,000 to 400,000 distinct CDR3 sequences, roughly an eighth seen once; the top ten hold 34%. Study-level results: Model predictions of ophthalmopathy came a median approximately 6.2 months before onset.

The sample holds a few counts of this clonotype. Antigen specificity is unknown. Germline V lookup: CDR1 LNHDA, CDR2 SQIVND (reference sequence). The ends lost 6 bases at V and 0 bases at J; junction bases unmatched: 7. There are 16 residues in the CDR3. Enrolled ophthalmopathy patients presented with a Clinical Activity Score of at least 3, a NOSPECS grade of at least 4, and disease duration under 3 months. Sample: blood. The source of this sequence is a woman aged 40 to 50 with Graves' ophthalmopathy. The J gene is TRBJ2-2, the V gene TRBV19, with 7 positions matching TRBD1. The CDR3: CASSETGRTNTGELFF. The CDR3 bases are TGTGCCAGTAGCGAGACAGGGCGCACGAACACCGGGGAGCTGTTTTTT.